This record looks at one T cell receptor (beta chain) sequence and its context. This clonotype was counted only a few times. It has no known antigen specificity. The record has no base qualities; no much larger clone is one base away. Libraries were prepared through RT-PCR. The run used a NextSeq 550. TCRdb ran its own pipeline on the public reads, namely fastp trimming at Q25 and MiXCR clone calling, and kept in-frame beta chains. CDR3 protein duplicates are merged, each entry listing the most common genes and DNA. The sample profile shows about 960,000 distinct CDR3 sequences; under 20% of them were found once. In total, the top ten clones hold around 6% of the sample. These data are taken from a study of patients and donors after allogeneic stem cell transplantation (dated by TCRdb to the early 2020s). The specimen sequenced was blood, either unsorted or a sorted T cell fraction (not recorded which). The clonotype originates from a human donor who was either an allogeneic HSCT recipient or a stem cell or donor lymphocyte infusion donor (not recorded which). It is not recorded whose cells these are; they may come from a transplant donor.

The CDR3 region reads CASAGQGSKYEQYF. The base sequence is TGTGCCAGCGCCGGACAGGGATCAAAATACGAGCAGTACTTC. The V gene is TRBV7-9 and the J gene is TRBJ2-7, with TRBD1 identical over 8 junction bases. The CDR3 covers 14 residues, taking in both the cysteine and the phenylalanine. The kept DNA is CDR3 alone, 42 bases in frame from the first base. The germline V gene (reference sequence) yields SEHNR for CDR1 and FQNEAQ for CDR2. Trimming leaves V shorter by 8 bases and J shorter by 4 bases, with the junction holding 10 bases beyond the gene matches.